The 21 T cell receptor beta chains presented below share a single source sample, sequenced in a study of vaccination and CD4 T cells after COVID-19. Sequence data for DNA of cultured CD4+ T cells were generated by the Oncomine TCR Beta short-read assay. Each CDR3 protein is one row after TCRdb ran MiXCR on the PCR reads. The top ten hold around 5.1% of the sample, which has more than 20,000 distinct CDR3 sequences, 41% seen once. Noted time point: late sampling 161 to 241 days after vaccination in a few convalescent patients. Treatment defined: roughly 11-day PBMC culture with coronavirus spike peptide pools or control peptides (ViraFEST assay). Antigens for these TCRs are unknown. The source was CD4+ T cells from blood, cultured in vitro, collected about 7 months after SARS-CoV-2 vaccination. The receptor source for this set is a human donor who had recovered from COVID-19.

V gene TRBV7-6 combines with J gene TRBJ2-6; tentative D call: TRBD1 (7 bases). Germline lookup yields CDR1 SGHVS and CDR2 FNYEAQ. The length of the CDR3 is 20 residues. The V end was cut by 1 base, the J end by 0 bases, with 19 bases between. This CDR3 is CASSLGRQTGRSSGANVLTF. The CDR3 coding sequence is TGTGCCAGCAGCTTAGGTCGCCAGACAGGGAGGAGCTCTGGGGCCAACGTCCTGACTTTC.

This clonotype occurred a few times. The chain links TRBV15 to TRBJ1-1, with D possibly matching TRBD1 (5 bases). CDR3 length: 14 residues. The V gene's germline CDR1 is LNHNV and CDR2 YYDKDF (reference sequence). Trimming left V 4 bases short and J 0 bases short, with 9 bases between. The chain's CDR3 is CATSIWTLNTEAFF. In DNA form, the CDR3 reads TGTGCCACCAGCATATGGACACTGAACACTGAAGCTTTCTTT.

This clonotype was seen a handful of times. The V gene is TRBV6-1, the J gene TRBJ1-2; possible D gene TRBD1, 6 bases. V lost 6 bases and J 4 bases, leaving 15 bases between the germline ends. Germline V gene data show CDR1 as MNHNS and CDR2 as SASEGT. CDR3 length: 14 amino acids. DNA of the CDR3: TGTGCCAGCAGCAGACAGGTGGCTGGCTATGGCTACACCTTC. Protein sequence: CASSRQVAGYGYTF.

V and J are TRBV7-2 and TRBJ1-2; D is uncertain. V was shortened by 5 bases and J by 8 bases, with 21 bases between the two germline ends. Germline CDR1 SGHTA, CDR2 FQGNSA. The CDR3 runs to 15 residues. CDR3 nucleotide sequence: TGTGCCAGCAGCGCCGGAGGGTTTTCTCGTCTAGGCTACACCTTC. Translating gives CASSAGGFSRLGYTF. Full variable domain (missing parts from reference TRBV7-2 and TRBJ1-2): GAGVSQSPSNKVTEKGKDVELRCDPISGHTALYWYRQSLGQGLEFLIYFQGNSAPDKSGLPSDRFSAERTGGSVSTLTIQRTQQEDSAVYLCASSAGGFSRLGYTFGSGTRLTVV.

The J gene is TRBJ1-1, the V gene TRBV7-2; D is unresolved. Germline CDR1 reads SGHTA; CDR2 reads FQGNSA. Trimming stripped 5 bases from V and 6 bases from J, with 16 bases between. This CDR3 comprises 14 residues. In nucleotides, the CDR3 is TGTGCCAGCAGCCTGGCTTACCAGGTCCCTGAAGCTTTCTTT. Protein product: CASSLAYQVPEAFF. The entire variable domain, with the rest obtained from reference TRBV7-2 and TRBJ1-1, is as follows: GAGVSQSPSNKVTEKGKDVELRCDPISGHTALYWYRQSLGQGLEFLIYFQGNSAPDKSGLPSDRFSAERTGGSVSTLTIQRTQQEDSAVYLCASSLAYQVPEAFFGQGTRLTVV.

This clonotype has only a few counts. The chain carries TRBV10-3 and TRBJ2-7; D is uncertain. CDR1 and CDR2 (germline): ENHRY, SYGVKD. Trimming left V 2 bases short and J 3 bases short, with 11 bases between. CDR3 length: 14 amino acids. The CDR3 DNA sequence: TGTGCCATCAGTGAGGAATGGGCAGGCTACGAGCAGTACTTC. It encodes CAISEEWAGYEQYF.

The gene calls are TRBV18 and TRBJ2-7; possible D gene TRBD1, 5 bases. V was pared by 2 bases and J by 2 bases, with 13 bases between. The CDR3 sequence is 15 residues long. Germline CDR1 KGHSH, CDR2 LQKENI. Written as DNA, the CDR3 is TGTGCCAGCTCACCAGAGCAGGGAAGCACCTACGAGCAGTACTTC. Translation: CASSPEQGSTYEQYF.

The chain couples TRBV7-2 to TRBJ1-2; 10 bases line up with TRBD1. This CDR3 region has 15 residues. Germline V CDR1 and CDR2: SGHTA, FQGNSA. The trim removed 3 bases at V and 7 bases at J, leaving 8 bases unmatched. The CDR3 sequence is CASSLRQGAGGGYTF. For the CDR3, the DNA is TGTGCCAGCAGCTTGAGACAGGGGGCAGGAGGTGGCTACACCTTC.

This chain connects TRBV7-2 to TRBJ2-1; 10 bases line up with TRBD2. With V trimmed by 2 bases and J by 0 bases, 4 bases remained unmatched. The CDR3 has 17 residues. CDR1 and CDR2 (germline): SGHTA, FQGNSA. The chain's CDR3 is CASSLLPSGSSYNEQFF. The CDR3 bases are TGTGCCAGCAGCTTACTTCCTAGCGGGAGCTCCTACAATGAGCAGTTCTTC.

This clonotype was found a few times. This chain uses TRBV7-8 with TRBJ2-7; 7 nucleotides line up with TRBD2. Unmatched junction bases numbered 9, after V lost 1 base and J lost 6 bases. The CDR3 runs to 15 residues. Germline CDR1 is SGHVS and CDR2 is FQNEAQ. Here the CDR3 reads CASSLGLGGTGEQYF. CDR3 DNA sequence: TGTGCCAGCAGCTTAGGTCTGGGGGGGACGGGCGAGCAGTACTTC. The complete variable domain, with remaining parts taken from reference TRBV7-8 and TRBJ2-7, reads GAGVSQSPRYKVAKRGQDVALRCDPISGHVSLFWYQQALGQGPEFLTYFQNEAQLDKSGLPSDRFFAERPEGSVSTLKIQRTQQEDSAVYLCASSLGLGGTGEQYFGPGTRLTVT.

The chain is built from TRBV20-1 and TRBJ1-6, with 7 bases identical to TRBD1. This CDR3 region has 17 residues. The germline V gene has CDR1 DFQATT and CDR2 SNEGSKA (reference sequence). V shed 0 bases, J shed 7 bases, and the junction held 12 bases outside the gene matches. As DNA, the CDR3 is TGCAGTGCTAGAGATGGGAGGGAGGGGGCGATCAATTCACCCCTCCACTTT. This sequence encodes CSARDGREGAINSPLHF.

This clonotype appeared a few times. The rearrangement joins TRBV6-2 or TRBV6-3 to TRBJ2-1, with 7 bases identical to TRBD2. V lost 5 bases to trimming and J lost 4 bases; unmatched junction nucleotides: 5. The CDR3 loop spans 14 amino acids. CDR1 and CDR2 (germline): MNHEY, SVGEGT. CDR3 amino acids: CASSLGGEYNEQFF. CDR3 in DNA: TGTGCCAGCAGTCTGGGGGGGGAGTACAATGAGCAGTTCTTC.

This clonotype was seen a few times. The rearrangement links TRBV7-2 to TRBJ2-5, with D possibly TRBD1 on 5 matching bases. CDR3 size: 13 residues. Trimming shortened V by 4 bases and J by 4 bases, and 10 bases separated the two germline ends. Germline CDR1 reads SGHTA; CDR2 reads FQGNSA. The CDR3 region is CASSSRQRETQYF. The CDR3 DNA follows: TGTGCCAGCAGCTCCAGACAGAGAGAGACCCAGTACTTC. Supplemented by reference TRBV7-2 and TRBJ2-5, the full variable domain reads GAGVSQSPSNKVTEKGKDVELRCDPISGHTALYWYRQSLGQGLEFLIYFQGNSAPDKSGLPSDRFSAERTGGSVSTLTIQRTQQEDSAVYLCASSSRQRETQYFGPGTRLLVL.

The chain recombines TRBV7-2 with TRBJ2-5; D unresolved. The CDR3 is made up of 13 amino acids. Germline loops: CDR1 SGHTA, CDR2 FQGNSA. The V end was cut by 7 bases, the J end by 5 bases, with 14 bases between. CDR3 nucleotides: TGTGCCAGCACCAAGAGCGTACTGGAGACCCAGTACTTC. Residues: CASTKSVLETQYF.

This clonotype was counted only a few times. V and J are TRBV7-3 and TRBJ1-1, with 8 bases identical to TRBD1. The CDR3 consists of 15 residues. Trimming took 6 bases from V and 1 from J; bases not matched to a gene: 7. CDR1 and CDR2 (germline): SGHTA, FQGTGA. The CDR3 loop is CASRQGDQTNTEAFF. The CDR3 coding sequence is TGTGCCAGCAGACAGGGGGACCAGACGAACACTGAAGCTTTCTTT.

The chain employs TRBV29-1 and TRBJ2-3; D unclear. V was pared by 5 bases and J by 4 bases, with 13 bases between. Germline CDR1 SQVTM, CDR2 ANQGSEA. This CDR3 is 13 amino acids long. CDR3 DNA sequence: TGCAGCGTTCCCCTGCTAAGGGCAGATACGCAGTATTTT. Translating it yields CSVPLLRADTQYF.

The rearrangement joins TRBV19 to TRBJ1-2, with D maybe TRBD1 (6 bases). Germline V gives CDR1 LNHDA, CDR2 SQIVND (reference sequence). This CDR3 has 15 residues. Trimming pared 6 bases from V and 8 bases from J, leaving 22 bases between. The CDR3 region is CASRVPGDQFEGYTF. The CDR3 nucleotides read TGTGCCAGTAGGGTTCCAGGGGACCAATTTGAAGGCTACACCTTC.

This clonotype was found a few times. DNA of the CDR3: TGTGCCAGCAGTTTCCCGACATATCAGCCCCAGCATTTT. It specifies CASSFPTYQPQHF. The chain recombines TRBV28 with TRBJ1-5; D is unclear. In germline, CDR1 is MDHEN, CDR2 SYDVKM. V lost 3 bases to trimming and J lost 5 bases, with 8 bases between them. The CDR3 contains 13 residues.

The genes are TRBV7-2 and TRBJ2-7; no definite D call. The CDR3 sequence is 13 residues long. The germline V gene has CDR1 SGHTA and CDR2 FQGNSA. The V end lost 7 bases, the J end lost 4 bases, and 14 bases lay between the germline ends. The CDR3 sequence is CASTQPGGYEQYF. The CDR3 nucleotides are TGTGCCAGCACCCAGCCTGGCGGATACGAGCAGTACTTC.

CDR3 bases: TGTGCCAGCACTGTTCTTGGGGGGCGGAGGAAGACTGAAGCTTTCTTT. It encodes CASTVLGGRRKTEAFF. The chain carries TRBV4-2 and TRBJ1-1; TRBD1 is a possible D gene (6 bases). V lost 7 bases and J 5 bases, leaving 23 bases between the germline ends. This CDR3 has 16 residues. Germline CDR1 LGHNA, CDR2 YNFKEQ.

V is TRBV24-1 and J is TRBJ2-3; 9 nucleotides match TRBD2. Germline lookup yields CDR1 KGHDR and CDR2 SFDVKD. The CDR3 sequence is 15 residues long. V shed 3 bases, J shed 5 bases, and the junction held 5 bases outside the gene matches. The CDR3 loop is CATSDAGLAVDTQYF. For the CDR3, the DNA is TGTGCCACCAGTGATGCGGGACTAGCTGTAGATACGCAGTATTTT.